This T cell receptor (beta chain) came from a study of neoadjuvant nivolumab and ipilimumab in lung cancer. Study outcomes and limitations: Only two of four nivolumab-treated tumors gained richness and clonality by surgery. Resected-tumor TCR richness correlated positively with pretherapy blood richness.

Concerning this clone itself: What it recognizes is unknown.

Sequencing used immunoSEQ multiplex PCR; TCRdb keeps in-frame clones, though not all of them. The sample lists under 3,500 clones; 88% were seen once. V was pared by 5 bases and J by 5 bases, with 16 bases between. The CDR3 covers 15 residues. The germline CDR1 and CDR2 sequences are SQVTM and ANQGSEA. V and J are TRBV29-1 and TRBJ2-6; D is ambiguous. The sequence was obtained from an adult with non-small cell lung cancer. Sequenced here: tumor tissue, sampled after neoadjuvant nivolumab, alone or with ipilimumab, at or shortly before surgery. The CDR3 sequence: CSVNSIQSRANVLTF. The CDR3 coding sequence is TGCAGCGTTAATAGCATACAAAGTCGGGCCAACGTCCTGACTTTC.